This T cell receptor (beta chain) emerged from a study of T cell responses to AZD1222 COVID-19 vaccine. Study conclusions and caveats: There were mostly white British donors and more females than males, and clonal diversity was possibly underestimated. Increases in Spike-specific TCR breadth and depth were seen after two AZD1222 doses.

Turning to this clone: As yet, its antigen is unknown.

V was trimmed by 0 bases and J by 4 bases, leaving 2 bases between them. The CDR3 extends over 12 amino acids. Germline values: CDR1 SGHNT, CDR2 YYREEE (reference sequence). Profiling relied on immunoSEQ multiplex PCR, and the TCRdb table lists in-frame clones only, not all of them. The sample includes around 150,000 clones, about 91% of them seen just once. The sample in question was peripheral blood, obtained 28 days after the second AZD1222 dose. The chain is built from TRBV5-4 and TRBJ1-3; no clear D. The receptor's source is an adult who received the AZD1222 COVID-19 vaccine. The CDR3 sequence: CASSLDGNTIYF. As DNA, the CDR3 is TGTGCCAGCAGCTTGGACGGAAACACCATATATTTT.